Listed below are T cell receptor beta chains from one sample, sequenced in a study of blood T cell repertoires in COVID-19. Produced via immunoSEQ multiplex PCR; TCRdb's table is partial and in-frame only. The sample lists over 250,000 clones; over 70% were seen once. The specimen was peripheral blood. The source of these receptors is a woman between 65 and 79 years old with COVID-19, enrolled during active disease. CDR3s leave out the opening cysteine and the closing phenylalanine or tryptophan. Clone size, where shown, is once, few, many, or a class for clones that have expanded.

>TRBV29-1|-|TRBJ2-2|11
SVDRGRTGELF
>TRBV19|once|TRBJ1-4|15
ASSIWGVGSTNEKLF
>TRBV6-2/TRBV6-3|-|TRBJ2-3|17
ASSYSTVSGRAWEDTQY
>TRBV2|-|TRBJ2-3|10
ASRRYTDTQY
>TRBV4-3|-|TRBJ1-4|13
ASSHEGQANEKLF
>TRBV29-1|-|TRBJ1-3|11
SVVTGLGNTIY
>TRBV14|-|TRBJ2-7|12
ASSQAAGVYEQY
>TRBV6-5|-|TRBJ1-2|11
ASSRSANYGYT
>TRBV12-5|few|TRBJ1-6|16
ASGLKIPGGSYNSPLH
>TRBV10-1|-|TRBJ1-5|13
ASSVSDRVAQPQH
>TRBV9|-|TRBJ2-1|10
ASRDTNNEQF